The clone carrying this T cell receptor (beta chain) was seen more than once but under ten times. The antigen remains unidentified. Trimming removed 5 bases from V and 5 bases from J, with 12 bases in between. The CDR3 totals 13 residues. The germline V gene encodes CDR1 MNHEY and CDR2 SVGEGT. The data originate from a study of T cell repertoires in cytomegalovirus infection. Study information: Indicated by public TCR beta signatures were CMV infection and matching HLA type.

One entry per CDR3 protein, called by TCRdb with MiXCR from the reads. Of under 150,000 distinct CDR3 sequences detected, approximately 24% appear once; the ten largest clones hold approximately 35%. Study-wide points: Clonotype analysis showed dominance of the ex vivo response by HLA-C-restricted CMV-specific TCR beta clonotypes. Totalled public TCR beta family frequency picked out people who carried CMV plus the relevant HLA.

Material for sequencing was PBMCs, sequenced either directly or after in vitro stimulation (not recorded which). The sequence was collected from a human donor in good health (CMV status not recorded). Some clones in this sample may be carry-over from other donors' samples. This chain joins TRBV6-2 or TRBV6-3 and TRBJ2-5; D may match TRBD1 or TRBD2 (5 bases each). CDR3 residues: CASSPRDAETQYF. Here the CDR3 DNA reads TGTGCCAGCAGTCCCCGGGACGCTGAGACCCAGTACTTC.